The rows below give T cell receptor beta chains drawn from one sample of a study of OX40 agonist ivuxolimab in advanced cancers. Generated by immunoSEQ multiplex PCR, the TCRdb table keeps only in-frame clones and is missing some. The data hold 72,000 or so clones, with 80% to 85% observed a single time. The material sequenced was CD4+ or CD8+ T cells sorted from blood, taken in a trial of the OX40 agonist ivuxolimab. Source of these receptors: an adult with an advanced solid tumor such as melanoma, head and neck, liver or kidney cancer. Both conserved end residues are part of each CDR3. Each record gives: J gene, D gene, clone size, V gene, CDR3 DNA, CDR3 protein. D genes are given only for firm matches. Some rows have no size entry. The others give once, few or many, or a class for an expanded clone.

>TRBJ1-6|TRBD1|NA|TRBV7-2
TGTGCCAGCAGCTTAGGGACAGGGTCGTCCTCACCCCTCCACTTT
CASSLGTGSSSPLHF
>TRBJ1-2|NA|NA|TRBV4-2
TGTGCCAGCAGCCTTGGGGACTCCAACTATGGCTACACCTTC
CASSLGDSNYGYTF
>TRBJ2-3|NA|NA|TRBV5-1
TGCGCCAGCAGCCGGGACTCCCCAGCAGATACGCAGTATTTT
CASSRDSPADTQYF
>TRBJ2-3|TRBD2|NA|TRBV4-2
TGTGCCAGCAGCTCCCTAGCGGGGGAGGGGACAGATACGCAGTATTTT
CASSSLAGEGTDTQYF
>TRBJ1-3|TRBD1|once|TRBV28
TGTGCCAGCCAAAGGACAGGCTTGGGAAACACCATATATTTT
CASQRTGLGNTIYF
>TRBJ2-3|NA|NA|TRBV5-1
TGCGCCAGCAGCGCGGGTTCAGATACGCAGTATTTT
CASSAGSDTQYF
>TRBJ1-5|NA|NA|TRBV15
TGTGCCACCAGTATAGGACAGAATAGCAATCAGCCCCAGCATTTT
CATSIGQNSNQPQHF
>TRBJ1-4|TRBD1|once|TRBV19
TGTGCCAGTAGTACGCAGGGGGTATCTAATGAAAAACTGTTTTTT
CASSTQGVSNEKLFF
>TRBJ1-6|NA|once|TRBV7-2
TGTGCCAGCAGCTTAGGAACAGGGAGCTCCTATAATTCACCCCTCCACTTT
CASSLGTGSSYNSPLHF
>TRBJ2-3|TRBD2|NA|TRBV18
TGTGCCAGCTCACCTCGACCTAGCGGGGGAACAGATACGCAGTATTTT
CASSPRPSGGTDTQYF
>TRBJ1-1|NA|NA|TRBV5-1
TGCGCCAGCAGCTATGATCAGGGGAGCGCTGAAGCTTTCTTT
CASSYDQGSAEAFF
>TRBJ2-6|TRBD1|once|TRBV4-2
TGTGCCAGCAGCCAAGAGGGACAGGGGACTGGGGCCAACGTCCTGACTTTC
CASSQEGQGTGANVLTF
>TRBJ1-6|NA|NA|TRBV7-2
TGTGCCAGCAGCTTAAACCCGGGGAACTCACCCCTCCACTTT
CASSLNPGNSPLHF
>TRBJ1-6|NA|few|TRBV5-8
TGTGCCAGCAGCTTGGGCAGGGCGGATTCACCCCTCCACTTT
CASSLGRADSPLHF
>TRBJ1-3|NA|few|TRBV14
TGTGCCAGCAGATCATTGGGAACTGGAAACACCATATATTTT
CASRSLGTGNTIYF
>TRBJ2-5|TRBD2|NA|TRBV5-1
TGCGCCAGCAGGGACACTAGCGGGGGAGAGACCCAGTACTTC
CASRDTSGGETQYF
>TRBJ1-5|TRBD1|once|TRBV19
TGTGCCAGTTTCTCGGGACAGGGTATTAGCAATCAGCCCCAGCATTTT
CASFSGQGISNQPQHF
>TRBJ2-1|TRBD2|NA|TRBV28
TGTGCCAGCAGCCGAACTAGCGGGGTCGCCTACAATGAGCAGTTCTTC
CASSRTSGVAYNEQFF
>TRBJ2-6|TRBD1|NA|TRBV4-3
TGCGCCAGCAGCCAAGGGGCCCAGGGGGCGAGAGGGGCCAACGTCCTGACTTTC
CASSQGAQGARGANVLTF
>TRBJ2-3|NA|NA|TRBV6-4
TGTGCCAGCAGTGATTGGTCCCTTTTAGATACGCAGTATTTT
CASSDWSLLDTQYF
>TRBJ2-1|NA|NA|TRBV18
TGTGCCAGCTCGTTAGGGGGGCCCTACAATGAGCAGTTCTTC
CASSLGGPYNEQFF
>TRBJ2-1|TRBD1|NA|TRBV6-6
TGTGCCAGCAGTTCAGACAGGGGGCCCTACAATGAGCAGTTCTTC
CASSSDRGPYNEQFF
>TRBJ1-2|NA|NA|TRBV5-4
TGTGCCAGCAGCTTAGATTCAGGGAGCTATGGCTACACCTTC
CASSLDSGSYGYTF
>TRBJ1-3|NA|NA|TRBV28
TGTGCCAGCAGTTTGGGACACCTCTCTGGAAACACCATATATTTT
CASSLGHLSGNTIYF
>TRBJ2-3|TRBD1|NA|TRBV5-4
TGTGCCAGCAGCTCATCCGGGACAGGGAATACGCAGTATTTT
CASSSSGTGNTQYF
>TRBJ2-5|TRBD1|NA|TRBV18
TGTGCCAGCTCCCAGGCCGGTGGGACAGGGTGGCAAGAGACCCAGTACTTC
CASSQAGGTGWQETQYF
>TRBJ2-5|TRBD2|NA|TRBV2
TGTGCCAGCAGTGTGTCAGGACTAGCGGGGAGAGAGACCCAGTACTTC
CASSVSGLAGRETQYF
>TRBJ1-2|NA|NA|TRBV5-8
TGTGCCAGCAGCTGGGCGGGATCACACCCCACTTCTAACTATGGCTACACCTTC
CASSWAGSHPTSNYGYTF
>TRBJ2-3|TRBD1|NA|TRBV6-5
TGTGCCAGCAGTTCCCCGGGACAGGCTAGCACAGATACGCAGTATTTT
CASSSPGQASTDTQYF
>TRBJ2-1|TRBD2|NA|TRBV7-3
TGTGCCAGCAGCTTAACGACTAGCGGGGGGTACAATGAGCAGTTCTTC
CASSLTTSGGYNEQFF
>TRBJ2-3|NA|once|TRBV18
TGTGCCAGCTCACTGGCAGCAAGAAGCACAGATACGCAGTATTTT
CASSLAARSTDTQYF
>TRBJ1-2|NA|few|TRBV7-9
TGTGCCAGCAGCCATCGACAGGCCCTTCGGGGCTACACCTTC
CASSHRQALRGYTF
>TRBJ2-1|NA|NA|TRBV2
TGTGCCAGCAGTGAATTGACTGAGCAGTTCTTC
CASSELTEQFF
>TRBJ1-5|TRBD1|NA|TRBV7-2
TGTGCCAGCAGCTTCTCCGGGACAGCGGCAAATCAGCCCCAGCATTTT
CASSFSGTAANQPQHF
>TRBJ1-2|TRBD1|once|TRBV4-2
TGTGCCAGCAGCCAAGATGAGGGGGCGGCGGCCGGCTACACCTTC
CASSQDEGAAAGYTF